The sequence of this T cell receptor (beta chain) was determined in a study of blood T cells in healthy people across ages. The CDR3 covers 14 residues. CDR1 and CDR2 from the germline V gene are MNHEY and SMNVEV (reference sequence). V lost 5 bases and J 1 base, leaving 8 bases between the germline ends. A second PCR, run for about 7 to 11 cycles, used a sample-barcoded 5' primer plus a J-beta primer mix. TCRdb re-called the 5' RACE reads through MiXCR, storing one row per CDR3 protein. The sample records 1 million or so distinct CDR3 sequences, roughly 45% being singletons. This sequence was found in a woman aged 55-70 years in good health. V usage is TRBV27 and J usage is TRBJ1-4, with no clear D. The sequencing input was blood. The CDR3 sequence: CASSPLQTNEKLFF. DNA for the CDR3: TGTGCCAGCAGTCCTCTACAAACTAATGAAAAACTGTTTTTT.